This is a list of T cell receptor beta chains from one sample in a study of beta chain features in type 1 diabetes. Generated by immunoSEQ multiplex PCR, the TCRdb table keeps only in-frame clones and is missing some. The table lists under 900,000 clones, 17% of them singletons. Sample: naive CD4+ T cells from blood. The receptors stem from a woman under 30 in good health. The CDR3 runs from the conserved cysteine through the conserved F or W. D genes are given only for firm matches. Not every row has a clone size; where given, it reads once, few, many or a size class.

CDR3 DNA: TGTGCCAGCAGCCAACTACAGCGAAAAGAAGAGACCCAGTACTTC
CDR3 protein: CASSQLQRKEETQYF
clone size: few
V gene: TRBV4-2
D gene: .
J gene: TRBJ2-5

CDR3 DNA: TGTGCCAGCAGTTTCCTTAGGGGGACGGCCTCCTACGAGCAGTACTTC
CDR3 protein: CASSFLRGTASYEQYF
clone size: .
V gene: TRBV28
D gene: .
J gene: TRBJ2-7

CDR3 DNA: TGTGCCAGCAGTTTCGGGGGTCTATTAGGCTACACCTTC
CDR3 protein: CASSFGGLLGYTF
clone size: .
V gene: TRBV28
D gene: .
J gene: TRBJ1-2

CDR3 DNA: TGTGCCAGCAGTGCCGAACAGGGGCGGACGGCGAGGGTTGAGCAGTTCTTC
CDR3 protein: CASSAEQGRTARVEQFF
clone size: few
V gene: TRBV2
D gene: TRBD1
J gene: TRBJ2-1

CDR3 DNA: TGTGCCAGCAGCCCCTCGACAGGGTGGAACACTGAAGCTTTCTTT
CDR3 protein: CASSPSTGWNTEAFF
clone size: few
V gene: TRBV7-9
D gene: TRBD1
J gene: TRBJ1-1

CDR3 DNA: TGTGCCAGCAGCTTAGGGGGCGGGAGTTTCTATGAGCAGTTCTTC
CDR3 protein: CASSLGGGSFYEQFF
clone size: few
V gene: TRBV7-2
D gene: TRBD2
J gene: TRBJ2-1

CDR3 DNA: TGTGCCAGTACCCGGCGGGGGAACGCGAACACCGGGGAGCTGTTTTTT
CDR3 protein: CASTRRGNANTGELFF
clone size: few
V gene: TRBV19
D gene: TRBD2
J gene: TRBJ2-2

CDR3 DNA: TGCAGCGGAAATAGGAACACTGAAGCTTTCTTT
CDR3 protein: CSGNRNTEAFF
clone size: few
V gene: TRBV29-1
D gene: .
J gene: TRBJ1-1

CDR3 DNA: TGTGCCAGCAGCTTGGTTAGCGGGGGAAATGAGCAGTTCTTC
CDR3 protein: CASSLVSGGNEQFF
clone size: few
V gene: TRBV7-3
D gene: TRBD2
J gene: TRBJ2-1

CDR3 DNA: TGTGCCAGCAGCTTAATCGATAATGAGCAGTTCTTC
CDR3 protein: CASSLIDNEQFF
clone size: few
V gene: TRBV7-9
D gene: .
J gene: TRBJ2-1

CDR3 DNA: TGTGCCAGCAGCGCCGGGACAGGGGAACACGAGCAGTACTTC
CDR3 protein: CASSAGTGEHEQYF
clone size: .
V gene: TRBV7-3
D gene: TRBD1
J gene: TRBJ2-7

CDR3 DNA: TGTGCCAGCGGTGCCTATAGCAATCAGCCCCAGCATTTT
CDR3 protein: CASGAYSNQPQHF
clone size: .
V gene: TRBV28
D gene: .
J gene: TRBJ1-5

CDR3 DNA: TGTGCCAGCAGCCCAACCCTAACGAGGGGTGGCTACACCTTC
CDR3 protein: CASSPTLTRGGYTF
clone size: .
V gene: TRBV11-2
D gene: .
J gene: TRBJ1-2

CDR3 DNA: TGTGCCAGCAGCCTAAACTTCGGGGGTACCGGGGAGCTGTTTTTT
CDR3 protein: CASSLNFGGTGELFF
clone size: .
V gene: TRBV14
D gene: .
J gene: TRBJ2-2

CDR3 DNA: TGTGCCAGCAGTTCAGCCGGGACTAGCGGAGGCTCCTACAATGAGCAGTTCTTC
CDR3 protein: CASSSAGTSGGSYNEQFF
clone size: few
V gene: TRBV28
D gene: TRBD2
J gene: TRBJ2-1

CDR3 DNA: TGTGCCAGCAGTTACTCCAGGGGTCAGCCCCAGCATTTT
CDR3 protein: CASSYSRGQPQHF
clone size: few
V gene: TRBV6-5
D gene: .
J gene: TRBJ1-5

CDR3 DNA: TGCGCCAGCAGCCAAGACCCCCAGTTCCAAACGTTCTTC
CDR3 protein: CASSQDPQFQTFF
clone size: few
V gene: TRBV4-1
D gene: .
J gene: TRBJ2-1

CDR3 DNA: TGTGCCAGCAGCTTAGCCCGGACAGCAGATACCTACGAGCAGTACTTC
CDR3 protein: CASSLARTADTYEQYF
clone size: .
V gene: TRBV7-9
D gene: .
J gene: TRBJ2-7

CDR3 DNA: TGTGCCAGCAGCCAAGTTCTGGCGGGAGCGGGCGAGCAGTACTTC
CDR3 protein: CASSQVLAGAGEQYF
clone size: once
V gene: TRBV4-2
D gene: TRBD2
J gene: TRBJ2-7

CDR3 DNA: TGTGCCAGCGGACCGGGACACGACAATCAGCCCCAGCATTTT
CDR3 protein: CASGPGHDNQPQHF
clone size: .
V gene: TRBV28
D gene: .
J gene: TRBJ1-5

CDR3 DNA: TGCGCCAGCAGTCGCTTGCAGTCTGGGGAGCGGGAGGGTAGCTCCTACGAGCAGTACTTC
CDR3 protein: CASSRLQSGEREGSSYEQYF
clone size: .
V gene: TRBV23-1
D gene: TRBD2
J gene: TRBJ2-7

CDR3 DNA: TGTGCCAGCAGTGAATATCGGGCAGGACGAGGGGGGTCCTACGAGCAGTACTTC
CDR3 protein: CASSEYRAGRGGSYEQYF
clone size: .
V gene: TRBV25-1
D gene: .
J gene: TRBJ2-7

CDR3 DNA: TGTGCCAGCAGCTTATCGGCGCCGGGGAATGAAAAACTGTTTTTT
CDR3 protein: CASSLSAPGNEKLFF
clone size: .
V gene: TRBV7-9
D gene: .
J gene: TRBJ1-4

CDR3 DNA: TGTGCCAGCAGAGGGCTAGTCAATCAGCCCCAGCATTTT
CDR3 protein: CASRGLVNQPQHF
clone size: .
V gene: TRBV2
D gene: .
J gene: TRBJ1-5

CDR3 DNA: TGCGCCAGCAGCAAAGGGACTAGCCCTGATACGCAGTATTTT
CDR3 protein: CASSKGTSPDTQYF
clone size: few
V gene: TRBV4-1
D gene: TRBD2
J gene: TRBJ2-3

CDR3 DNA: TGTGCCAGCAGTACGGGACACCGCAACACTGAAGCTTTCTTT
CDR3 protein: CASSTGHRNTEAFF
clone size: .
V gene: TRBV6-6
D gene: .
J gene: TRBJ1-1

CDR3 DNA: TGTGCCAGCAGTCGATATCCGGCCCTGCGGGACTATGGCTACACCTTC
CDR3 protein: CASSRYPALRDYGYTF
clone size: .
V gene: TRBV27
D gene: .
J gene: TRBJ1-2

CDR3 DNA: TGTGCCAGCAGCCTAGGCCCCCGGGTCGGTCAGCCCCAGCATTTT
CDR3 protein: CASSLGPRVGQPQHF
clone size: .
V gene: TRBV7-2
D gene: .
J gene: TRBJ1-5

CDR3 DNA: TGTGCCAGCAGCTTGGTGGCAGGGGGTAATCAGCCCCAGCATTTT
CDR3 protein: CASSLVAGGNQPQHF
clone size: .
V gene: TRBV7-2
D gene: TRBD1
J gene: TRBJ1-5

CDR3 DNA: TGCGCCAGCAGCCAAGATTTTACCCAAAGGTGGCGGCAGTACTTC
CDR3 protein: CASSQDFTQRWRQYF
clone size: .
V gene: TRBV4-3
D gene: .
J gene: TRBJ2-7

CDR3 DNA: TGCGCCAGCAGCGCGCGGGATCTATACAATGAGCAGTTCTTC
CDR3 protein: CASSARDLYNEQFF
clone size: .
V gene: TRBV4-3
D gene: .
J gene: TRBJ2-1

CDR3 DNA: TGTGCCAGCAGTTACTTAACAGGGGTAAACACCGGGGAGCTGTTTTTT
CDR3 protein: CASSYLTGVNTGELFF
clone size: .
V gene: TRBV6-5
D gene: TRBD1
J gene: TRBJ2-2